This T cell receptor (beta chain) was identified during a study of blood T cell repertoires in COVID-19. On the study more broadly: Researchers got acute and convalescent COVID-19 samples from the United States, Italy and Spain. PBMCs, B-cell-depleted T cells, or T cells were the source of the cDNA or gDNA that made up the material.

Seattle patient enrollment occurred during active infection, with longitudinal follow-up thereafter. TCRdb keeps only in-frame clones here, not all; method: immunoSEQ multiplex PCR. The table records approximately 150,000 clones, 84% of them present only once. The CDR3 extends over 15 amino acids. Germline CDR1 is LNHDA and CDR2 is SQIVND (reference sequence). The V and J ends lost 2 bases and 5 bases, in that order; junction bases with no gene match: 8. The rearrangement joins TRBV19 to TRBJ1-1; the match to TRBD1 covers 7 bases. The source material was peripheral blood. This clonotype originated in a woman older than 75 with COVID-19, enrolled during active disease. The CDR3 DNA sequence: TGTGCCAGTAGTATAAACAGGGGAGAAAGGACTGAAGCTTTCTTT. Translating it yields CASSINRGERTEAFF. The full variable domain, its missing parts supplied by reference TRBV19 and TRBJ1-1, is DGGITQSPKYLFRKEGQNVTLSCEQNLNHDAMYWYRQDPGQGLRLIYYSQIVNDFQKGDIAEGYSVSREKKESFPLTVTSAQKNPTAFYLCASSINRGERTEAFFGQGTRLTVV.